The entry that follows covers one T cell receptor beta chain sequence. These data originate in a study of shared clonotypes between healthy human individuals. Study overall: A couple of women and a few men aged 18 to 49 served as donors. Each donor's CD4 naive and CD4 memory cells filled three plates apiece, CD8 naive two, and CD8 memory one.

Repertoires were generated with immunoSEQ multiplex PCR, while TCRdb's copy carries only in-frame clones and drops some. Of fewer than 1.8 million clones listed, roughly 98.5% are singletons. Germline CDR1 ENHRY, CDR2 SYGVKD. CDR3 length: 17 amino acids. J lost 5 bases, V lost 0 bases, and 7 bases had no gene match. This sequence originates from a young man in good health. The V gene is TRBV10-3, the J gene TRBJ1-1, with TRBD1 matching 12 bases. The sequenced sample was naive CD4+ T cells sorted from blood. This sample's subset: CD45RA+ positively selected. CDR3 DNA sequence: TGTGCCATCAGTGAGTCGGGGACAGGGGGCTTTCGAACTGAAGCTTTCTTT. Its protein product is CAISESGTGGFRTEAFF.